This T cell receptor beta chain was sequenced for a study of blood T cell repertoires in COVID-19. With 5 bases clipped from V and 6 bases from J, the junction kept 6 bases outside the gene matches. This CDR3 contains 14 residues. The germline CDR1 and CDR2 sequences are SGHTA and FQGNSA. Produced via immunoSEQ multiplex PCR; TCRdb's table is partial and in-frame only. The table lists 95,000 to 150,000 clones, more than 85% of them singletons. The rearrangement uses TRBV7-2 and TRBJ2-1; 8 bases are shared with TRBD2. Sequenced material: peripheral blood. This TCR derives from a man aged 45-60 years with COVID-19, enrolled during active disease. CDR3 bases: TGTGCCAGCAGCCGCCCCGGGAGGGGCAATGAGCAGTTCTTC. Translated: CASSRPGRGNEQFF.